This TCR beta chain was captured in a study of type 1 and type 2 diabetes patients. The PCR template was genomic DNA. Amplification of the beta chain CDR3 used 30 forward and 13 reverse multiplex primers. TCRdb independently ran MiXCR on the multiplex PCR reads; one entry per CDR3 protein. The sample has about 290,000 distinct CDR3 sequences; 45% to 60% are singletons. On this clonotype: No antigen is known for it.

Diabetic patients met standard criteria for type 1 or type 2 diabetes. The V end was cut by 6 bases, the J end by 5 bases, with 10 bases between. Germline V gene sequence: CDR1 SGHTA, CDR2 FQGNSA. This CDR3 is built from 12 residues. Study-wide results and limits: With limited T2D and control samples, some T1D-only expanded clones may not be T1D-specific.

Source material: peripheral blood mononuclear cells (PBMCs). The clonotype originates from a man in his late teens or twenties with type 2 diabetes. The genes are TRBV7-2 and TRBJ2-5; D uncertain. The CDR3 sequence is CASSLVTETQYF. CDR3 sequence (DNA): TGTGCCAGCAGTTTGGTTACGGAGACCCAGTACTTC.